The 15 T cell receptor beta chains presented below share a single source sample, sequenced in a study of response to subunit inactivated influenza vaccine. Each CDR3 protein gets one entry after TCRdb re-called the RT-PCR reads with MiXCR. Of about 570,000 distinct CDR3 sequences in the sample, around 10% were seen once. Another study also made use of these data, one on T cells expressing NK-cell markers. From that study: TCR beta cDNA was made by 5'RACE template switching with UMIs.

Specimen: PBMCs from blood, collected on the day of vaccination. The receptor set was obtained from a man in his forties or fifties who received an inactivated influenza vaccine.

This clonotype was found a few times. The chain is built from TRBV3-1 and TRBJ1-1, with 7 bases fitting TRBD1. The CDR3 extends over 15 amino acids. Trimming removed 1 base from V and 1 base from J; junction bases left unmatched: 3. CDR1 and CDR2 (germline): LGHDT, YNNKEL (reference sequence). CDR3 amino acids: CASSQGPGGNTEAFF. CDR3 nucleotides: TGTGCCAGCAGCCAAGGCCCAGGGGGGAACACTGAAGCTTTCTTT.

This clonotype appeared a few times. The rearrangement links TRBV21-1 to TRBJ2-3; the DNA was not compared with TRBD2, the D call given in the table. TRBV21-1 has pseudogene status. The CDR3 is 15 residues long. CDR3: CASSKVLGAGDTQYF. The CDR3 bases are TGTGCCAGCAGCAAAGTTCTGGGAGCGGGAGATACGCAGTATTTT.

This clonotype was picked up a small number of times. V gene TRBV27 combines with J gene TRBJ2-7, with D unresolved. The CDR3 sequence is 18 residues long. V was trimmed by 0 bases and J by 1 base, leaving 19 bases between them. Germline V gene data show CDR1 as MNHEY and CDR2 as SMNVEV (reference sequence). The DNA for the CDR3 is TGTGCCAGCAGTTTATCGAAGGTTGGTCCTACCCAATCCTACGAGCAGTACTTC. Translated: CASSLSKVGPTQSYEQYF.

J is TRBJ1-2 and V is TRBV12-3 or TRBV12-4, with a possible D match to TRBD1 (5 bases). Trimming took off 0 bases at V and 8 bases at J, with 10 bases between the two ends. The CDR3 is 13 amino acids. DNA of the CDR3: TGTGCCAGCAGTTTAGCCGGGACCGCAGGCTACACCTTC. Translation: CASSLAGTAGYTF.

This clonotype appeared a few times. The J gene is TRBJ2-7, the V gene TRBV5-5, with 7 bases fitting TRBD1. There are 16 residues in the CDR3. Germline V gene lookup returns CDR1 SGHKS and CDR2 YYEKEE (reference sequence). With 1 base clipped from V and 5 bases from J, the junction kept 12 bases outside the gene matches. The CDR3 DNA sequence: TGTGCCAGCAGCTTGTGGGGACGGGACAGATGGGACGAGCAGTACTTC. Its protein is CASSLWGRDRWDEQYF.

This clonotype was counted a few times. The chain combines TRBV7-9 with TRBJ1-1, with D possibly being TRBD1 (5 bases). The CDR3 extends over 15 amino acids. Between the trimmed V and J ends, which lost 5 bases and 3 bases, there was a span of 16 bases. Germline V gene sequence: CDR1 SEHNR, CDR2 FQNEAQ (reference sequence). The CDR3 loop is CASSPRQGRDTEAFF. The CDR3 DNA is TGTGCCAGCAGCCCCAGGCAGGGTAGGGACACTGAAGCTTTCTTT.

V gene TRBV7-8 combines with J gene TRBJ1-6; D is possibly TRBD1 (5 bases). The V end lost 1 base, the J end lost 7 bases, and 11 bases lay between the germline ends. Germline lookup yields CDR1 SGHVS and CDR2 FQNEAQ. The CDR3 length is 15 residues. The CDR3 spells CASSLGAGSNSPLHF. CDR3 coding DNA: TGTGCCAGCAGCTTAGGGGCAGGGTCGAATTCACCCCTCCACTTT.

The genes are TRBV19 and TRBJ2-2, with TRBD2 identical over 8 bases. This CDR3 comprises 15 residues. Germline CDR1 reads LNHDA; CDR2 reads SQIVND (reference sequence). The V and J ends lost 0 bases and 7 bases, in that order; junction bases with no gene match: 4. The DNA for the CDR3 is TGTGCCAGTAGTATAGAAAGGACTAGCAGCGGGGAGCTGTTTTTT. This encodes CASSIERTSSGELFF.

The V gene is TRBV28, the J gene TRBJ2-2; perhaps TRBD2 as D (5 bases). Germline CDR1 reads MDHEN; CDR2 reads SYDVKM. V was cut by 6 bases and J by 4 bases, with 15 bases left in between. The CDR3 is made up of 15 amino acids. CDR3 sequence: CASSPAGVGTGELFF. CDR3 nucleotides: TGTGCCAGCAGCCCCGCCGGGGTAGGCACCGGGGAGCTGTTTTTT.

This sequence joins TRBV18 and TRBJ2-5; 11 bases line up with TRBD2. Per the germline V gene, CDR1 is KGHSH and CDR2 is LQKENI. V lost 2 bases, J lost 3 bases, and 5 bases stayed unmatched. The CDR3 runs 16 residues. CDR3 nucleotide sequence: TGTGCCAGCTCACCAACCCCGGGACTAGCGGAAGAGACCCAGTACTTC. This translates into CASSPTPGLAEETQYF.

A few counts support this clonotype. The V call is TRBV3-1, the J call TRBJ1-6, with TRBD1 identical over 9 bases. Losses at the gene ends were 3 bases for V and 9 bases for J; bases not matched to a gene: 9. The V gene's germline CDR1 is LGHDT and CDR2 YNNKEL (reference sequence). The CDR3 is made up of 16 amino acids. CDR3 protein: CASSQGGTGISSPLHF. In DNA, the CDR3 is TGTGCCAGCAGCCAGGGAGGGACAGGGATCAGTTCACCCCTCCACTTT.

The chain uses TRBV3-1 and TRBJ2-7; D is ambiguous. The CDR3 runs to 14 residues. Per germline, CDR1 LGHDT and CDR2 YNNKEL (reference sequence). V lost 0 bases and J lost 1, with 7 bases in between. The CDR3, as DNA: TGTGCCAGCAGCCAAGATCCGGATTCCTACGAGCAGTACTTC. As protein: CASSQDPDSYEQYF.

The chain uses TRBV5-1 and TRBJ1-6; D is uncertain. Germline V lookup: CDR1 SGHRS, CDR2 YFSETQ. The germline V and J ends were trimmed by 4 bases and 0 bases, with 8 bases remaining between them. This CDR3 spans 15 amino acids. The CDR3 DNA is TGCGCCAGCAGCCAGACGACCTCCTATAATTCACCCCTCCACTTT. Encoded protein: CASSQTTSYNSPLHF.

This clonotype was counted between two and nine times. The chain has TRBV10-3 and TRBJ1-3; D is unresolved. The CDR3 sequence is 14 residues long. Trimming stripped 2 bases from V and 0 bases from J, with 5 bases between. Germline V gives CDR1 ENHRY, CDR2 SYGVKD. This CDR3 reads CAISEDSSGNTIYF. CDR3 in DNA: TGTGCCATCAGTGAGGATAGCTCTGGAAACACCATATATTTT.

This chain joins TRBV5-5 and TRBJ1-1; D gene uncertain. With 2 bases removed from V and 6 bases from J, the gap between germline ends came to 11 bases. CDR3 length: 13 amino acids. From germline, CDR1 is SGHKS and CDR2 YYEKEE (reference sequence). CDR3 DNA sequence: TGTGCCAGCAGCTTAAGTCCCAGCTCTGAAGCTTTCTTT. Translated, it gives CASSLSPSSEAFF.